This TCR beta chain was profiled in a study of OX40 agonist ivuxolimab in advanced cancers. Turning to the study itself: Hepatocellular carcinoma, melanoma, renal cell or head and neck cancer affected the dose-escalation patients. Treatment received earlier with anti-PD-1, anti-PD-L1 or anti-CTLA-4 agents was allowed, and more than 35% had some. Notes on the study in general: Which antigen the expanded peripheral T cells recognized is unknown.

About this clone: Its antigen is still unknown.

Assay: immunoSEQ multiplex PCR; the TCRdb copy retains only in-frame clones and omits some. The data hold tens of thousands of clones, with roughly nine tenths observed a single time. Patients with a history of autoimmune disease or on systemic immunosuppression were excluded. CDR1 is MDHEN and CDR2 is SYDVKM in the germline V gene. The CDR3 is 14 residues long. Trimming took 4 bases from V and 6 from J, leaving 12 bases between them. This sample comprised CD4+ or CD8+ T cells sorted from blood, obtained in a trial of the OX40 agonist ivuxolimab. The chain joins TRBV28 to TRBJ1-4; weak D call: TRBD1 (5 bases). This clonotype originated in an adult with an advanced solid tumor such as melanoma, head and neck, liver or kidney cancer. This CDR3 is CASSYRPRDEKLFF. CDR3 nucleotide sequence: TGTGCCAGCAGTTACAGGCCCCGAGATGAAAAACTGTTTTTT.